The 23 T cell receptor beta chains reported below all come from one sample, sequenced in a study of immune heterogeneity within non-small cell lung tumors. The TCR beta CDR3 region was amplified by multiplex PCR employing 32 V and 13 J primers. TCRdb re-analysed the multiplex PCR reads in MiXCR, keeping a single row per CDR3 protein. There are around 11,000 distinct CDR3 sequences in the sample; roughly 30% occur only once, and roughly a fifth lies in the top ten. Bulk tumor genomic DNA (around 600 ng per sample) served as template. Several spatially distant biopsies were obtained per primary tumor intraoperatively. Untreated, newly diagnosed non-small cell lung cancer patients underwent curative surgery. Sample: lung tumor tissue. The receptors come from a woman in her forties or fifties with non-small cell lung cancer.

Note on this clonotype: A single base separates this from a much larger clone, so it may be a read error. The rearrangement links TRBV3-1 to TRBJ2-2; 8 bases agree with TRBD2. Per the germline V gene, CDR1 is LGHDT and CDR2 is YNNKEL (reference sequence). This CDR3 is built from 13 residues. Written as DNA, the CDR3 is TGTCCCAGCAGCCCCGGGGGGGGCGGGGAGCTGTTTTTT. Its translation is CPSSPGGGGELFF.

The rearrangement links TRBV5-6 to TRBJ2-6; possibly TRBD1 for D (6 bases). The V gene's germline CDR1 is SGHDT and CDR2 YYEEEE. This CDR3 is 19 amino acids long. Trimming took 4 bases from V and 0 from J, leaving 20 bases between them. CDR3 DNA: TGTGCCAGCAGCCAGACCACAGGGAAACCAACCTCTGGGGCCAACGTCCTGACTTTC. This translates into CASSQTTGKPTSGANVLTF. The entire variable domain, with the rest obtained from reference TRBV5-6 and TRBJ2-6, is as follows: DAGVTQSPTHLIKTRGQQVTLRCSPKSGHDTVSWYQQALGQGPQFIFQYYEEEERQRGNFPDRFSGHQFPNYSSELNVNALLLGDSALYLCASSQTTGKPTSGANVLTFGAGSRLTVL.

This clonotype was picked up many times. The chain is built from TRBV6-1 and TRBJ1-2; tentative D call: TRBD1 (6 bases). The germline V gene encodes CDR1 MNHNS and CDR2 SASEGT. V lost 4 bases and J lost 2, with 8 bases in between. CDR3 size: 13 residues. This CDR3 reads CASSGTVNYGYTF. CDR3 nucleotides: TGTGCCAGCAGTGGGACAGTAAACTATGGCTACACCTTC.

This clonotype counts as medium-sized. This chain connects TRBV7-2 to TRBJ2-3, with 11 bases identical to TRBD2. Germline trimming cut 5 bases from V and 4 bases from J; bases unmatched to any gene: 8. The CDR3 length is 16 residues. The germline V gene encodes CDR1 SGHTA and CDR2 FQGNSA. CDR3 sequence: CASSPRLAGLADTQYF. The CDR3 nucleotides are TGTGCCAGCAGCCCCCGACTAGCGGGGCTGGCAGATACGCAGTATTTT.

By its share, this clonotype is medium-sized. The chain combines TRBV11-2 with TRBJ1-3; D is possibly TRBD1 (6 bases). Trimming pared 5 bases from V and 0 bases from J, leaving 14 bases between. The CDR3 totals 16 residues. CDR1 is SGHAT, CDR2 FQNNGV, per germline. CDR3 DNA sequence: TGTGCCAGCAGCGTACAGGGTTGGCTCTCTGGAAACACCATATATTTT. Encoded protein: CASSVQGWLSGNTIYF.

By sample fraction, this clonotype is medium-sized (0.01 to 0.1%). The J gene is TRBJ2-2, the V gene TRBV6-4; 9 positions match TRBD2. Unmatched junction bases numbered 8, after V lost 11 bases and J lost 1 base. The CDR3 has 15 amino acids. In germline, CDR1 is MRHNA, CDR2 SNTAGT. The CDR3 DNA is TGTGCCGGATCCCAGACTAGCGGGAACACCGGGGAGCTGTTTTTT. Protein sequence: CAGSQTSGNTGELFF.

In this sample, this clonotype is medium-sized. In nucleotides, the CDR3 is TGTGCCAGCAGTTACGCCTGGAATGGCAGAGCGGGACACACTGAAGCTTTCTTT. Translating it yields CASSYAWNGRAGHTEAFF. This chain uses TRBV6-2 or TRBV6-3 with TRBJ1-1, with TRBD1 as a possible D gene (5 bases). The CDR3 extends over 18 amino acids. V lost 2 bases, J lost 3 bases, and 22 bases lay in between. From germline, CDR1 is MNHEY and CDR2 SVGEGT.

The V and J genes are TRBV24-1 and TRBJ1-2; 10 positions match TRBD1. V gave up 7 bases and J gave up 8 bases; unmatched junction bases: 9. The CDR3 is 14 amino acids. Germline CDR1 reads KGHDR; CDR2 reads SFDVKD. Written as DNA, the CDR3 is TGTGCCACCAGCGCCGGGACAGGGGTGGGGGGCTACACCTTC. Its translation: CATSAGTGVGGYTF.

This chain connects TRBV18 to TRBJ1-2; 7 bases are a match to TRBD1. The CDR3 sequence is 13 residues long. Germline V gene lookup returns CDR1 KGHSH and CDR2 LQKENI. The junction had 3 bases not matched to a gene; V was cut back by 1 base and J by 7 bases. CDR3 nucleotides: TGTGCCAGCTCACCACAGGGGGCTAGTGGCTACACCTTC. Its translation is CASSPQGASGYTF.

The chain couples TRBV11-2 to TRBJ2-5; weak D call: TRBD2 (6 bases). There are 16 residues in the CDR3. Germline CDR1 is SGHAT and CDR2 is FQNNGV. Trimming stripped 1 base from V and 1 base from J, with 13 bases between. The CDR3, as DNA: TGTGCCAGCAGCTTAGGAGGGAAGCGGGTCCAAGAGACCCAGTACTTC. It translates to CASSLGGKRVQETQYF.

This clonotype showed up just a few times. CDR3 loop: CASSAGQDTGELFF. The CDR3 DNA sequence: TGTGCCAGCAGCGCGGGACAAGACACCGGGGAGCTGTTTTTT. This chain uses TRBV9 with TRBJ2-2, with a tentative D call TRBD1 (6 bases). The ends were cut back, 3 bases at V and 3 bases at J, with 9 bases in the middle. The CDR3 loop spans 14 amino acids. Germline CDR1 SGDLS, CDR2 YYNGEE.

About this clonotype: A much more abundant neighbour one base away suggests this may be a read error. The CDR3 sequence is CASIYKQDNTEAFF. The CDR3 nucleotides read TGCGCCAGCATCTATAAACAGGACAACACTGAAGCTTTCTTT. The chain employs TRBV5-1 and TRBJ1-1; maybe TRBD1 (5 bases). The CDR3 covers 14 residues. V was clipped by 6 bases and J by 2 bases, with 14 bases between them. CDR1 and CDR2 (germline): SGHRS, YFSETQ.

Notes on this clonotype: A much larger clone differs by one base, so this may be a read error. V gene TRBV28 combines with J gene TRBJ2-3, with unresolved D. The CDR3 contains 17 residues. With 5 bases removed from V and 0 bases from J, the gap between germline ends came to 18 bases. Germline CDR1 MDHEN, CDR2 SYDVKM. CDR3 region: CASSPAPGCRSTDTQYF. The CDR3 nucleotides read TGTGCCAGCAGTCCCGCCCCCGGGTGCAGAAGCACAGATACGCAGTATTTT. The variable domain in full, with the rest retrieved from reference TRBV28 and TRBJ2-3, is DVKVTQSSRYLVKRTGEKVFLECVQDMDHENMFWYRQDPGLGLRLIYFSYDVKMKEKGDIPEGYSVSREKKERFSLILESASTNQTSMYLCASSPAPGCRSTDTQYFGPGTRLTVL.

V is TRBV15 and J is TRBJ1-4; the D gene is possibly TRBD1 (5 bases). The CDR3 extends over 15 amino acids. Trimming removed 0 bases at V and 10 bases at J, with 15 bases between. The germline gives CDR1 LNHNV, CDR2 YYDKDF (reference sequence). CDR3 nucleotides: TGTGCCACCAGCAGAGATGGCCAGGGAACCGGAAAACTGTTTTTT. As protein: CATSRDGQGTGKLFF.

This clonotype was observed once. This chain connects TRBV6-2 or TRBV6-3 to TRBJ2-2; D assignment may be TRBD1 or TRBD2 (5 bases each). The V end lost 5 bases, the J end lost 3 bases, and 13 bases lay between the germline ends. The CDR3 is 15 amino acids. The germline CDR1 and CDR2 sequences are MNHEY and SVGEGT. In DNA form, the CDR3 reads TGTGCCAGCAGTCCAGGGACGGTTGACACCGGGGAGCTGTTTTTT. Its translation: CASSPGTVDTGELFF.

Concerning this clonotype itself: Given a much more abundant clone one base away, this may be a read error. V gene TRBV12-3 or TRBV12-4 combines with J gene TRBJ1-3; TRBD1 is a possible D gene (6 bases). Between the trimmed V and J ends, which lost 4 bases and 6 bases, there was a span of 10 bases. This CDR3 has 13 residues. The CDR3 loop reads CASSSRQVNTIYF. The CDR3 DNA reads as TGTGCCAGCAGTTCTCGACAGGTAAACACCATATATTTT.

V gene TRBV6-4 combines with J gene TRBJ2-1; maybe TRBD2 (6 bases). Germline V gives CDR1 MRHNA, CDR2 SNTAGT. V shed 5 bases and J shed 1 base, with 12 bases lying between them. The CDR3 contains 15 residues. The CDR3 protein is CASSREAVSYNEQFF. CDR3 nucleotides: TGTGCCAGCAGTAGGGAGGCTGTTTCCTACAATGAGCAGTTCTTC.

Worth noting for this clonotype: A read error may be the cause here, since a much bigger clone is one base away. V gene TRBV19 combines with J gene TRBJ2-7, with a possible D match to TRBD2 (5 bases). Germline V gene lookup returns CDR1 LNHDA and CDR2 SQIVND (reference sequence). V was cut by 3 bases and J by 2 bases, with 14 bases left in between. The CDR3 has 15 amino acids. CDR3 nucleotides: TGTGCCAGTAGTATGGGAGTGGCGCCCCCCTACGAGCAGTACTTC. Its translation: CASSMGVAPPYEQYF.

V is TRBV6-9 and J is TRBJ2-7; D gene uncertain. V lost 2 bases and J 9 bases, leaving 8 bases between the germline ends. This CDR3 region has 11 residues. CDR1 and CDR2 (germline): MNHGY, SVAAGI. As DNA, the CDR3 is TGTGCCAGCAGTTATGGGGTTGCGCAGTACTTC. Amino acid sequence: CASSYGVAQYF.

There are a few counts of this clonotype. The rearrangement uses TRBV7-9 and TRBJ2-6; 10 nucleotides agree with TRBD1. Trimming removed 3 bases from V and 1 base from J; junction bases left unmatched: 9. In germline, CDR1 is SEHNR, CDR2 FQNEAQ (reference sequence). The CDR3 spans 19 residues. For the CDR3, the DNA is TGTGCCAGCAGCTTGGGGGGGGGGACAGGGGTATCTGGGGCCAACGTCCTGACTTTC. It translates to CASSLGGGTGVSGANVLTF.

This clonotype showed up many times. The CDR3 loop reads CASSLAGQGSQNTEAFF. CDR3 DNA: TGTGCCAGCAGTTTAGCTGGACAGGGGAGTCAGAACACTGAAGCTTTCTTT. This chain uses TRBV28 with TRBJ1-1; 9 bases are shared with TRBD1. The V gene end was trimmed by 2 bases and the J gene end by 1 base; junction bases not matched to a gene: 8. Germline lookup yields CDR1 MDHEN and CDR2 SYDVKM. The CDR3 consists of 17 residues.

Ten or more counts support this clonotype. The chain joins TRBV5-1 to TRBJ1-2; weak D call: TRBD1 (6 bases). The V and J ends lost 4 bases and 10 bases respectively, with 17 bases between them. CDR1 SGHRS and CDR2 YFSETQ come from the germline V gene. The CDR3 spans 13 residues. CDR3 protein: CASSLWGPSDYTF. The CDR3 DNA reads TGCGCCAGCAGCCTTTGGGGGCCCTCTGACTACACCTTC.

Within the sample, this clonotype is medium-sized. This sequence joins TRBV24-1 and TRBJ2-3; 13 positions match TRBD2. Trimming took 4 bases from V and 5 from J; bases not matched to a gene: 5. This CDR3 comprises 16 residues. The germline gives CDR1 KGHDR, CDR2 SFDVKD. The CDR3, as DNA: TGTGCCACCAGTGAGGGACTAGCGGGATATTTAGATACGCAGTATTTT. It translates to CATSEGLAGYLDTQYF.